The next 30 T cell receptor beta chains were all read from a single sample in a study of T cells after yellow fever vaccination. In TCRdb, the 5' RACE reads were re-called with MiXCR into one record per CDR3 protein. The sample contains about 220,000 distinct CDR3 sequences, 3% to 3.5% of which appear only once. The material was CD4+ T cells sorted from PBMCs, obtained 10 days after the yellow fever booster vaccination. The receptors derive from a man between 18 and 35 years old who received the YFV17D yellow fever vaccine.

At least ten counts were recorded for this clonotype. This rearrangement joins TRBV10-3 to TRBJ2-7; D might be TRBD1 (5 bases). The germline CDR1 and CDR2 sequences are ENHRY and SYGVKD. The CDR3 runs 12 residues. V was shortened by 5 bases and J by 2 bases, with 7 bases between the two germline ends. The CDR3 spells CAISPGPYEQYV. The CDR3 DNA reads as TGTGCCATCAGTCCAGGGCCCTACGAGCAGTACGTC.

In its sample, this clonotype was seen many times. V gene TRBV12-3 or TRBV12-4 combines with J gene TRBJ1-1; a weak D match, TRBD1 (6 bases). The CDR3 loop spans 12 amino acids. V lost 2 bases to trimming and J lost 10 bases, with 11 bases between them. This chain's CDR3 is CASSLLARGAFF. The DNA of the CDR3 is TGTGCCAGCAGTTTACTCGCCAGGGGAGCTTTCTTT.

This chain joins TRBV20-1 and TRBJ1-5; D may be TRBD1 (6 bases). The germline V gene encodes CDR1 DFQATT and CDR2 SNEGSKA (reference sequence). V lost 5 bases and J lost 0, with 11 bases in between. This CDR3 contains 14 residues. CDR3 nucleotide sequence: TGCAGTGCTGGCCGGGGGCCTAGCAATCAGCCCCAGCATTTT. This gives the protein CSAGRGPSNQPQHF.

The rearrangement joins TRBV24-1 to TRBJ1-2; D not certain. The length of the CDR3 is 13 residues. The ends were cut back, 5 bases at V and 2 bases at J, with 8 bases in the middle. Germline V lookup: CDR1 KGHDR, CDR2 SFDVKD. CDR3 sequence reads: CATSVYGNYGYTF. As DNA, the CDR3 is TGTGCCACCAGTGTTTATGGCAACTATGGCTACACCTTC.

This clonotype appeared many times. The chain uses TRBV18 and TRBJ2-7; D uncertain. Germline V gives CDR1 KGHSH, CDR2 LQKENI. V lost 6 bases to trimming and J lost 1 base, with 13 bases between them. This CDR3 is built from 14 residues. The CDR3 protein is CASSPAPFSYEQYF. The CDR3 DNA reads as TGTGCCAGCTCGCCTGCCCCGTTTTCCTACGAGCAGTACTTC.

This rearrangement joins TRBV18 to TRBJ1-5; D perhaps matches TRBD1 (5 bases). Germline V gene lookup returns CDR1 KGHSH and CDR2 LQKENI. Deletions cut 6 bases from V and 3 bases from J, with 15 bases between. CDR3 length: 15 amino acids. CDR3 region: CASSTAGHHNQPQHF. In DNA, the CDR3 is TGTGCCAGCTCCACCGCTGGACACCACAATCAGCCCCAGCATTTT.

The chain is built from TRBV19 and TRBJ1-4; D is possibly TRBD1 (5 bases). CDR1 and CDR2 (germline): LNHDA, SQIVND (reference sequence). There are 14 residues in the CDR3. V dropped 10 bases and J dropped 8 bases, with 20 bases sitting between them. The CDR3 DNA reads as TGTGCCACCGGGGGGAGTAGATACATGGAAAAACTGTTTTTT. Its protein product is CATGGSRYMEKLFF.

Many counts were recorded for this clonotype. V usage is TRBV7-2 and J usage is TRBJ2-1, with D tentatively TRBD1 (6 bases). This CDR3 spans 16 amino acids. The V gene lost 1 base and the J gene lost 2 bases, with 12 bases spanning the gap. CDR1 is SGHTA, CDR2 FQGNSA, per germline. The CDR3 bases are TGTGCCAGCAGCTTAGGGTGGGGGCGCACCTACAATGAGCAGTTCTTC. Encoded protein: CASSLGWGRTYNEQFF.

The V call is TRBV21-1, the J call TRBJ2-5; no DNA check was done on the table's D call, TRBD2. TRBV21-1 is labeled a pseudogene. The CDR3 is 20 amino acids. CDR3: CASSKVGTSGGQLFQETQYF. CDR3 in DNA: TGTGCCAGCAGCAAAGTCGGGACTAGCGGGGGGCAACTCTTTCAAGAGACCCAGTACTTC.

This clonotype showed up many times. V is TRBV18 and J is TRBJ2-3, with TRBD2 identical over 11 bases. CDR3 length equals 16 residues. CDR1 and CDR2 from the germline V gene are KGHSH and LQKENI. V lost 3 bases and J lost 2; bases outside the gene matches: 4. This chain's CDR3 is CASSPGLAGYTDTQYF. The DNA for the CDR3 is TGTGCCAGCTCACCTGGACTAGCGGGTTACACAGATACGCAGTATTTT. Full variable domain (outside the CDR3, taken from reference TRBV18 and TRBJ2-3): NAGVMQNPRHLVRRRGQEARLRCSPMKGHSHVYWYRQLPEEGLKFMVYLQKENIIDESGMPKERFSAEFPKEGPSILRIQQVVRGDSAAYFCASSPGLAGYTDTQYFGPGTRLTVL.

This clonotype has a handful of counts. V gene TRBV5-1 combines with J gene TRBJ2-1; 7 bases fit TRBD1. Per the germline V gene, CDR1 is SGHRS and CDR2 is YFSETQ. CDR3 length: 15 amino acids. Trimming cost V 3 bases and J 5 bases; bases outside gene matches: 8. CDR3 DNA sequence: TGCGCCAGCAGCTCCCCAAGACAGGGCAACAATGAGCAGTTCTTC. Amino acids: CASSSPRQGNNEQFF. Looking up the rest from reference TRBV5-1 and TRBJ2-1 gives the full variable domain: KAGVTQTPRYLIKTRGQQVTLSCSPISGHRSVSWYQQTPGQGLQFLFEYFSETQRNKGNFPGRFSGRQFSNSRSEMNVSTLELGDSALYLCASSSPRQGNNEQFFGPGTRLTVL.

This clonotype was counted a few times. V is TRBV4-2 and J is TRBJ1-6; the match to TRBD1 covers 8 bases. This CDR3 contains 15 residues. The germline V gene encodes CDR1 LGHNA and CDR2 YNFKEQ. The V gene end was trimmed by 6 bases and the J gene end by 7 bases; junction bases not matched to a gene: 8. The CDR3, as DNA: TGTGCCAGCAGTGCTGAGGACAGGGTAAATTCACCCCTCCACTTT. Protein product: CASSAEDRVNSPLHF.

This clonotype was counted ten times or more. V and J are TRBV4-3 and TRBJ1-6, with D possibly matching TRBD1 (5 bases). The CDR3 totals 14 residues. CDR1 is LGHNA and CDR2 is YSLEER in the germline V gene. Trimming shortened V by 4 bases and J by 10 bases, and 14 bases separated the two germline ends. CDR3 amino acids: CASSPEGQDSPLHF. The CDR3 bases are TGCGCCAGCAGCCCCGAGGGGCAGGACTCACCCCTCCACTTT.

The V gene is TRBV10-3, the J gene TRBJ1-2; 8 nucleotides line up with TRBD1. The length of the CDR3 is 13 residues. Germline V gene data show CDR1 as ENHRY and CDR2 as SYGVKD. With 6 bases clipped from V and 3 bases from J, the junction kept 3 bases outside the gene matches. CDR3 nucleotides: TGTGCCATCAGGGACAGGGAGGACTATGGCTACACCTTC. This translates into CAIRDREDYGYTF.

This clonotype was detected only a few times. This sequence joins TRBV2 and TRBJ2-7, with TRBD1 matching 10 bases. This CDR3 region has 14 residues. In germline, CDR1 is SNHLY, CDR2 FYNNEI. J was trimmed by 4 bases and V by 6 bases; bases with no gene match: 6. The chain's CDR3 is CASSDRGRGYEQYV. The DNA of the CDR3 is TGTGCCAGCAGCGACAGGGGGCGAGGGTACGAGCAGTACGTC.

This clonotype was recorded a few times. J is TRBJ1-3 and V is TRBV4-3; 9 bases fit TRBD1. The V gene end was trimmed by 5 bases and the J gene end by 0 bases; junction bases not matched to a gene: 2. This CDR3 has 15 residues. The germline CDR1 and CDR2 sequences are LGHNA and YSLEER. CDR3 sequence: CASSSDRGSGNTIYF. In nucleotides, the CDR3 is TGCGCCAGCAGCTCGGACAGGGGCTCTGGAAACACCATATATTTT.

This clonotype has a count of ten or more. V is TRBV24-1 and J is TRBJ1-4, with TRBD1 matching 8 bases. With V trimmed by 3 bases and J by 10 bases, 6 bases remained unmatched. This CDR3 is built from 14 residues. Germline V gives CDR1 KGHDR, CDR2 SFDVKD. CDR3 in DNA: TGTGCCACCAGTGATGCGGGACAGGTTGGAAAACTGTTTTTT. This translates into CATSDAGQVGKLFF.

This clonotype was observed many times. The chain joins TRBV6-6 to TRBJ2-5; 9 nucleotides align to TRBD2. Trimming at V came to 4 bases and at J to 5 bases, leaving 8 bases not matched to a gene. The germline V gene has CDR1 MNHNY and CDR2 SVGAGI (reference sequence). The length of the CDR3 is 15 residues. The CDR3 bases are TGTGCCAGCAGTTCCTGGCGGGGGGGCCCTGAGACCCAGTACTTC. Protein product: CASSSWRGGPETQYF.

This clonotype was detected ten times or more. The chain links TRBV5-4 to TRBJ2-5, with D perhaps assigned TRBD1 or TRBD2 (5 bases each). The CDR3 length is 14 residues. The germline V gene encodes CDR1 SGHNT and CDR2 YYREEE (reference sequence). V was pared by 2 bases and J by 1 base, with 9 bases between. CDR3 DNA: TGTGCCAGCAGCTTTCAGGGACCCCAAGAGACCCAGTACTTC. As protein: CASSFQGPQETQYF.

This clonotype was observed a few times. The J gene is TRBJ1-2, the V gene TRBV6-5, with a tentative D call TRBD1 (6 bases). CDR1 and CDR2 from the germline V gene are MNHEY and SVGAGI. The CDR3 has 14 amino acids. Trimming cost V 0 bases and J 8 bases, with 13 bases left between them. The CDR3 protein is CASSYSREGDGYTF. Written as DNA, the CDR3 is TGTGCCAGCAGTTACTCGAGAGAGGGGGACGGCTACACCTTC.

This clonotype appeared many times. The chain uses TRBV7-6 and TRBJ2-3, with D perhaps being TRBD1 or TRBD2 (5 bases each). Germline V gives CDR1 SGHVS, CDR2 FNYEAQ. This CDR3 comprises 16 residues. V lost 4 bases and J 0 bases, leaving 14 bases between the germline ends. DNA of the CDR3: TGTGCCAGCAGCTCAATATTCCGGGACAGCACAGATACGCAGTATTTT. Translated, it gives CASSSIFRDSTDTQYF.

The rearrangement links TRBV9 to TRBJ2-7, with 8 bases aligning to TRBD2. Germline V gene sequence: CDR1 SGDLS, CDR2 YYNGEE. J gave up 5 bases and V 3 bases, and 13 bases lay outside the gene matches. The CDR3 is 16 residues long. The CDR3 nucleotides read TGTGCCAGCAGCGCAGGCATCTCCGGGACTAGGGACGAGCAGTACTTC. It yields the protein CASSAGISGTRDEQYF.

This chain joins TRBV5-1 and TRBJ2-1; 8 nucleotides align to TRBD2. The CDR3 is 13 amino acids. With 4 bases clipped from V and 10 bases from J, the junction kept 7 bases outside the gene matches. Germline loops: CDR1 SGHRS, CDR2 YFSETQ. CDR3 sequence: CASSIGGAVEQFF. The CDR3 bases are TGCGCCAGCAGCATCGGGGGGGCGGTAGAGCAGTTCTTC.

This clonotype was detected many times. The CDR3 DNA reads TGCAGTGCCCCCGGACCGAACACCGGGGAGCTGTTTTTT. This encodes CSAPGPNTGELFF. The V gene is TRBV20-1, the J gene TRBJ2-2, with unresolved D. Germline V gene sequence: CDR1 DFQATT, CDR2 SNEGSKA (reference sequence). This CDR3 is built from 13 residues. V lost 6 bases and J 0 bases, leaving 8 bases between the germline ends.

This clonotype occurred many times. J is TRBJ1-5 and V is TRBV3-1, with a possible D match to TRBD1 (6 bases). Germline CDR1 LGHDT, CDR2 YNNKEL (reference sequence). The CDR3 extends over 18 amino acids. Trimming removed 8 bases at V and 0 bases at J, with 23 bases between. CDR3 sequence (DNA): TGTGCCAGCTCATCGGTTTCGGGGGCAGGGGATAGCAATCAGCCCCAGCATTTT. This sequence encodes CASSSVSGAGDSNQPQHF.

The table lists this clonotype with many counts. The chain carries TRBV29-1 and TRBJ2-6, with no clear D. The length of the CDR3 is 13 residues. V was clipped by 7 bases and J by 1 base, with 8 bases between them. Germline V gene data show CDR1 as SQVTM and CDR2 as ANQGSEA. The CDR3 DNA is TGCAGCGCCGCACGGTCTGGGGCCAACGTCCTGACTTTC. Its protein product is CSAARSGANVLTF.

This rearrangement joins TRBV5-4 to TRBJ2-1, with 13 bases that match TRBD2. The ends lost 3 bases at V and 5 bases at J; junction bases unmatched: 5. This CDR3 spans 16 amino acids. Germline V CDR1 and CDR2: SGHNT, YYREEE (reference sequence). CDR3 residues: CASSYVGLAGNNEQFF. CDR3 DNA: TGTGCCAGCAGCTATGTGGGACTAGCGGGGAACAATGAGCAGTTCTTC.

The chain combines TRBV2 with TRBJ2-1, with 9 positions matching TRBD1. The trim removed 7 bases at V and 7 bases at J, leaving 5 bases unmatched. Looked up from germline, CDR1 is SNHLY and CDR2 is FYNNEI. The CDR3 contains 13 residues. DNA of the CDR3: TGTGCCAGCACCCCAGACAGGGGGAATGAGCAGTTCTTC. Translated: CASTPDRGNEQFF.

This clonotype has at least ten counts. The chain combines TRBV27 with TRBJ1-1; D gene uncertain. This CDR3 has 12 amino acids. Germline values: CDR1 MNHEY, CDR2 SMNVEV (reference sequence). V was cut by 10 bases and J by 5 bases, with 14 bases left in between. This CDR3 is CATRGVGTEAFF. The CDR3 DNA reads as TGTGCCACTCGAGGCGTAGGGACTGAAGCTTTCTTT.

The chain carries TRBV5-5 and TRBJ2-3; D unresolved. CDR3 length equals 14 residues. Deletions cut 2 bases from V and 4 bases from J, with 11 bases between. The germline CDR1 and CDR2 sequences are SGHKS and YYEKEE (reference sequence). The CDR3 region has the DNA TGTGCCAGCAGCTTTTGGCCCAGCGCAGATACGCAGTATTTT. Translated, it gives CASSFWPSADTQYF.